This record covers a single T cell receptor (beta chain). The data were obtained in a study of shared clonotypes between healthy human individuals. CD4+ cell separation produced CD45RA+ naive and CD45RA-negative memory subsets. Generated by immunoSEQ multiplex PCR, the TCRdb table keeps only in-frame clones and is missing some. The data contain roughly 1,600,000 clones, around 98.5% of them singletons. J lost 4 bases, V lost 7 bases, and 6 bases had no gene match. Germline-derived CDR1 and CDR2 are SQVTM and ANQGSEA. This CDR3 is built from 13 residues. This TCR derives from a man aged 25 to 40 in good health. Sequenced input: naive CD4+ T cells sorted from blood. The subset was: CD45RA+ positively selected. The chain has TRBV29-1 and TRBJ2-2; 7 positions match TRBD1. This CDR3 reads CSGQGAPTGELFF. The DNA for the CDR3 is TGCAGCGGACAGGGAGCACCCACCGGGGAGCTGTTTTTT.